These T cell receptor beta chains were read from a single sample in a study of blood T cell repertoires in COVID-19. Assay: immunoSEQ multiplex PCR; the TCRdb copy retains only in-frame clones and omits some. The sample consists of tens of thousands of clones, almost 90% of them appearing once. The specimen sequenced was peripheral blood. Receptors originate from a man in his 60s with active COVID-19. Each CDR3 is given with its conserved first and last residue. Fields, in order: clone size, J gene, D gene, V gene, CDR3 protein. The D gene is left open where the match is weak. A row's size may be missing; if present it is once, few, many or a size class.

- | TRBJ1-2 | - | TRBV7-8 | CASSFTGGGYTF
- | TRBJ2-2 | - | TRBV5-1 | CASSLDSRTGELFF
once | TRBJ1-1 | TRBD1 | TRBV20-1 | CSASETGDTEAFF
- | TRBJ1-2 | - | TRBV20-1 | CSASATGIGGYTF
- | TRBJ2-1 | - | TRBV5-8 | CASRESHPYNEQFF
few | TRBJ2-7 | TRBD1 | TRBV4-1 | CASSQVQGVPYEQYF
- | TRBJ2-1 | TRBD1 | TRBV19 | CASSEVDRGSNEQFF
- | TRBJ2-3 | - | TRBV12-3/TRBV12-4 | CASSSSTDTQYF
- | TRBJ2-7 | - | TRBV6-6 | CASRSDFYEQYF
once | TRBJ2-7 | TRBD1 | TRBV10-2 | CASSMGQGEQYF
- | TRBJ2-1 | - | TRBV6-6 | CASSVTREGEQFF
- | TRBJ2-1 | - | TRBV18 | CASSPPGQRSSYNEQFF
- | TRBJ2-3 | - | TRBV19 | CASSEADTQYF
- | TRBJ2-7 | TRBD2 | TRBV28 | CASSSGLAGVFSYEQYF
- | TRBJ1-6 | - | TRBV5-6 | CASSLVQWDNSPLHF
- | TRBJ1-3 | - | TRBV19 | CASSGRDSGNTIYF
- | TRBJ2-3 | TRBD2 | TRBV7-6 | CASRSIAGGSTDTQYF
once | TRBJ1-2 | - | TRBV19 | CASSDRVVYGYTF
- | TRBJ2-1 | TRBD2 | TRBV5-1 | CASSPEGGLALSYNEQFF
- | TRBJ2-5 | - | TRBV11-3 | CASSLQGETQYF
once | TRBJ1-4 | - | TRBV2 | CASERRGEKLFF
- | TRBJ1-3 | TRBD1 | TRBV3-1/TRBV3-2 | CASSHRGSGNTIYF
once | TRBJ2-5 | - | TRBV10-1 | CATSPGSGETQYF
- | TRBJ2-1 | TRBD2 | TRBV4-2 | CASSHGLEFYNEQFF
- | TRBJ2-5 | TRBD1 | TRBV20-1 | CSASSFGTGVQETQYF
once | TRBJ2-6 | - | TRBV2 | CASRRDISGANVLTF
few | TRBJ2-7 | TRBD2 | TRBV15 | CATSRGGPRYEQYF
- | TRBJ1-1 | - | TRBV7-2 | CASSLVPGLGTEAFF
- | TRBJ2-3 | - | TRBV12-3/TRBV12-4 | CASSALLDTQYF
- | TRBJ2-3 | - | TRBV4-2 | CASSQDTGTDTQYF
- | TRBJ2-5 | - | TRBV12-3/TRBV12-4 | CASSFGGETQYF
- | TRBJ1-2 | TRBD1 | TRBV7-2 | CASSSPGQGTGLRGYTF
- | TRBJ2-1 | - | TRBV5-8 | CASSTGNSYNEQFF
once | TRBJ1-3 | TRBD1 | TRBV24-1 | CATSDQTYRGPGNTIYF
few | TRBJ1-6 | TRBD1 | TRBV7-9 | CASSLVQGANSPLHF
- | TRBJ2-2 | - | TRBV6-5 | CASTPLSRTGELFF
- | TRBJ2-1 | - | TRBV7-2 | CASSLRVTGYNEQFF
- | TRBJ2-7 | TRBD2 | TRBV9 | CASSPHPGAGASEQYF
once | TRBJ2-3 | TRBD1 | TRBV5-1 | CASSWGLGQGPDTQYF
- | TRBJ2-4 | - | TRBV4-1 | CASMRRRLLLAKNIQYF
- | TRBJ2-2 | - | TRBV19 | CAGRSGANTGELFF
few | TRBJ1-4 | - | TRBV10-3 | CAISEPRNEKLFF
once | TRBJ1-2 | - | TRBV12-5 | CASGLVLGRGDYGYTF
- | TRBJ2-1 | TRBD2 | TRBV2 | CASSAPLAGKDEQFF
- | TRBJ2-3 | TRBD2 | TRBV5-1 | CASSPEPSGSPDTQYF
once | TRBJ2-7 | - | TRBV11-2 | CASSTTPYEQYF
- | TRBJ1-2 | TRBD1 | TRBV7-3 | CASSSSGTGGGGYTF
- | TRBJ2-2 | TRBD2 | TRBV30 | CAWMGAGVSGELFF
- | TRBJ2-7 | TRBD2 | TRBV6-6 | CASSYSTSGEQYF
few | TRBJ1-3 | - | TRBV19 | CASSRGSTPSGNTIYF
- | TRBJ2-1 | TRBD2 | TRBV7-7 | CASSSGTSASYNEQFF
- | TRBJ2-7 | - | TRBV6-5 | CASSLGAGGSYEQYF
- | TRBJ1-4 | TRBD1 | TRBV9 | CASSERTGGWDEKLFF
- | TRBJ2-6 | TRBD1 | TRBV11-2 | CASSPTTTGGHGANVLTF